This T cell receptor (beta chain) is from a study of Tregs in tolerant kidney transplant recipients. Study-wide findings and caveats: Biological reproducibility was not directly addressed in this study. For some patients, primers changed over time, blocking nucleotide-level comparison. Expanding Tregs on activated donor B cells appeared to best identify donor-specific TCRbeta clones. Donor-specific Treg expansion exceeded global Treg expansion in tolerant patients, suggesting antigen drive.

Generated by immunoSEQ multiplex PCR, the TCRdb table keeps only in-frame clones and is missing some. The sample contains about 100,000 clones, roughly 93% of which appear only once. The CDR3 extends over 14 amino acids. Germline values: CDR1 LNHDA, CDR2 SQIVND (reference sequence). With 5 bases removed from V and 4 bases from J, the gap between germline ends came to 11 bases. Mixed chimerism was transient after nonmyeloablative marrow transplants from related graft donors. Concerning this clone itself: The antigen is undetermined.

The chain combines TRBV19 with TRBJ1-4; D gene unclear. The TCR sequence derives from a human patient who received a combined kidney and bone marrow transplant. Among the T cells, some may be from the graft donor. Specimen: CD4+ T cells from blood (PBMCs), collected 12 months after the transplant. The chain's CDR3 is CASSFNRDNEKLFF. CDR3 sequence (DNA): TGTGCCAGTAGTTTTAATCGGGATAATGAAAAACTGTTTTTT.